Each of the 25 T cell receptor beta chains below was sequenced from the same sample in a study of beta chain features in type 1 diabetes. Their cognate antigens are unknown. Of the isolated RNA, all was reverse transcribed, and so the sequenced material was expressed TCRB transcripts. The protocol was immunoSEQ multiplex PCR, while the TCRdb copy is restricted to in-frame clones and leaves out a portion. The sample contains a few hundred thousand clones, roughly 12% of which appear only once. Study-wide results and caveats: When Type 1 diabetes patients were examined, their TCRB CDR3s proved moderately but significantly shorter in all four CD4+ subsets.

Sequencing used naive CD4+ T cells from blood. These receptors all stem from a woman between 18 and 29 years old with type 1 diabetes.

The chain couples TRBV14 to TRBJ1-2, with unresolved D. Germline loops: CDR1 SGHDN, CDR2 FVKESK. V was clipped by 0 bases and J by 0 bases, with 8 bases between them. The CDR3 totals 15 residues. The CDR3 bases are TGTGCCAGCAGCCAAGACCCGCGGACTAACTATGGCTACACCTTC. As protein: CASSQDPRTNYGYTF.

This clone was seen only a few times. This chain uses TRBV28 with TRBJ1-5; D unresolved. Looked up from germline, CDR1 is MDHEN and CDR2 is SYDVKM. V was clipped by 4 bases and J by 5 bases, with 6 bases between them. This CDR3 is 12 amino acids long. The CDR3 DNA reads TGTGCCAGCAGTTCCGTATATCAGCCCCAGCATTTT. Residues: CASSSVYQPQHF.

A few counts support this clone. J is TRBJ2-1 and V is TRBV9, with 11 positions matching TRBD2. V was pared by 4 bases and J by 5 bases, with 8 bases of the junction left unmatched. Germline CDR1 is SGDLS and CDR2 is YYNGEE. The CDR3 runs 16 residues. The CDR3 is CASSFRGLAGNNEQFF. CDR3 nucleotide sequence: TGTGCCAGCAGCTTCCGCGGACTAGCGGGCAACAATGAGCAGTTCTTC.

This clone was observed once. The J gene is TRBJ2-2, the V gene TRBV15, with 10 bases that match TRBD2. Germline V gives CDR1 LNHNV, CDR2 YYDKDF (reference sequence). This CDR3 has 15 residues. V lost 0 bases and J lost 7; bases outside the gene matches: 2. CDR3 sequence reads: CATSRELAGSGELFF. DNA for the CDR3: TGTGCCACCAGCAGAGAACTAGCGGGGAGCGGGGAGCTGTTTTTT. The entire variable domain, with the rest obtained from reference TRBV15 and TRBJ2-2, is as follows: DAMVIQNPRYQVTQFGKPVTLSCSQTLNHNVMYWYQQKSSQAPKLLFHYYDKDFNNEADTPDNFQSRRPNTSFCFLDIRSPGLGDTAMYLCATSRELAGSGELFFGEGSRLTVL.

The genes are TRBV6-5 and TRBJ2-5; TRBD1 might be the D (5 bases). The CDR3 is 14 amino acids. V was cut by 6 bases and J by 1 base, with 12 bases left in between. CDR1 is MNHEY, CDR2 SVGAGI, per germline. The CDR3 sequence: CASRTAWGQETQYF. As DNA, the CDR3 is TGTGCCAGCAGGACAGCATGGGGCCAAGAGACCCAGTACTTC.

J is TRBJ1-1 and V is TRBV30; weak D call: TRBD1 (5 bases). Looked up from germline, CDR1 is GTSNPN and CDR2 is SVGIG (reference sequence). The CDR3 has 12 residues. V lost 7 bases and J lost 3, with 12 bases in between. In DNA, the CDR3 is TGTGCCTCTATCGACAGACACACTGAAGCTTTCTTT. Translated, it gives CASIDRHTEAFF.

This clone has only a few counts. The chain uses TRBV6-5 and TRBJ2-7; TRBD1 agrees at 9 bases. Looked up from germline, CDR1 is MNHEY and CDR2 is SVGAGI. The CDR3 is 14 amino acids. V shed 4 bases and J 5 bases; nucleotides not matched to a gene: 6. CDR3 sequence reads: CASSSRTGVHEQYV. The CDR3 nucleotides read TGTGCCAGCAGTTCCCGGACAGGGGTCCACGAGCAGTACGTC.

CDR3: CASSQGSGRNEQYF. Here the CDR3 DNA reads TGCGCCAGCAGCCAAGGTAGCGGGAGGAACGAGCAGTACTTC. J is TRBJ2-7 and V is TRBV4-1, with 10 bases identical to TRBD2. Germline lookup yields CDR1 MGHRA and CDR2 YSYEKL. V gave up 1 base and J gave up 5 bases; unmatched junction bases: 2. CDR3 length: 14 residues.

Written as DNA, the CDR3 is TGTGCCAGCAGCACCCGGGACACCCGGACGTACGTC. This sequence encodes CASSTRDTRTYV. The chain has TRBV7-9 and TRBJ2-7; weak D call: TRBD1 (6 bases). The CDR3 spans 12 residues. The V gene lost 5 bases and the J gene lost 12 bases, with 17 bases spanning the gap. Looked up from germline, CDR1 is SEHNR and CDR2 is FQNEAQ (reference sequence).

This clone has only a few counts. The rearrangement links TRBV18 to TRBJ1-1; the D is unclear. The V end was cut by 2 bases, the J end by 3 bases, with 13 bases between. Per germline, CDR1 KGHSH and CDR2 LQKENI. CDR3 length: 15 amino acids. CDR3 DNA sequence: TGTGCCAGCTCACCAGTCGCCGGGAGGGACACTGAAGCTTTCTTT. Amino acids: CASSPVAGRDTEAFF.

This clone was seen a few times. This chain joins TRBV28 and TRBJ1-2; maybe TRBD1 (6 bases). This CDR3 has 14 amino acids. Trimming removed 5 bases from V and 2 bases from J, with 12 bases in between. CDR1 and CDR2 (germline): MDHEN, SYDVKM. CDR3: CASSPDRSNYGYTF. The CDR3 region has the DNA TGTGCCAGCAGTCCGGACAGATCAAACTATGGCTACACCTTC.

This clone was recorded a few times. The chain employs TRBV11-3 and TRBJ2-3; D is ambiguous. From germline, CDR1 is SGHNT and CDR2 YENEEA. The CDR3 is made up of 11 amino acids. Trimming took 4 bases from V and 3 from J, leaving 2 bases between them. CDR3: CASSSTDTQYF. As DNA, the CDR3 is TGTGCCAGCAGCTCAACAGATACGCAGTATTTT.

This clone was seen a handful of times. The V gene is TRBV5-1, the J gene TRBJ1-1; D is perhaps TRBD1 (6 bases). The germline V gene has CDR1 SGHRS and CDR2 YFSETQ. The CDR3 is 16 residues long. Trimming removed 0 bases from V and 4 bases from J, with 16 bases in between. The CDR3 nucleotides are TGCGCCAGCAGCTTGGCATCGGGGGGCCGGGGCACTGAAGCTTTCTTT. Amino acids: CASSLASGGRGTEAFF.

This clone was seen a handful of times. The V call is TRBV6-5, the J call TRBJ2-7; TRBD2 aligns across 9 bases. Losses at the gene ends were 6 bases for V and 6 bases for J; bases not matched to a gene: 6. Germline CDR1 is MNHEY and CDR2 is SVGAGI. The CDR3 totals 13 residues. The CDR3 region has the DNA TGTGCCAGCAGGAGTAGCGGGAGTAGCGAGCAGTACGTC. Protein product: CASRSSGSSEQYV.

This chain joins TRBV5-1 and TRBJ2-5; 7 nucleotides match TRBD1. V shed 0 bases, J shed 1 base, and the junction held 6 bases outside the gene matches. The germline gives CDR1 SGHRS, CDR2 YFSETQ. This CDR3 region has 16 residues. Here the CDR3 reads CASSLDLTGVQETQYF. CDR3 nucleotides: TGCGCCAGCAGCTTGGATCTCACAGGGGTCCAAGAGACCCAGTACTTC.

The chain combines TRBV7-2 with TRBJ2-1; 8 bases align to TRBD2. Germline V CDR1 and CDR2: SGHTA, FQGNSA. Trimming cost V 5 bases and J 9 bases; bases outside gene matches: 9. This CDR3 spans 14 amino acids. The DNA for the CDR3 is TGTGCCAGCAGCCGGACTAGCTTGACTCCTGAGCAGTTCTTC. Protein sequence: CASSRTSLTPEQFF.

V is TRBV11-3 and J is TRBJ2-1, with 7 bases that match TRBD2. Germline CDR1 reads SGHNT; CDR2 reads YENEEA. CDR3 length: 13 residues. Germline trimming cut 3 bases from V and 10 bases from J; bases unmatched to any gene: 6. CDR3 coding DNA: TGTGCCAGCAGCTTTACGGGAGGCTTGGAGCAGTTCTTC. Translating gives CASSFTGGLEQFF.

This chain joins TRBV4-1 and TRBJ2-1; 11 bases fit TRBD2. Trimming cost V 1 base and J 5 bases; bases outside gene matches: 7. CDR1 is MGHRA and CDR2 is YSYEKL in the germline V gene. The CDR3 is made up of 17 amino acids. The CDR3 reads CASSQVRLAGIHNEQFF. The DNA for the CDR3 is TGCGCCAGCAGCCAAGTTAGACTAGCGGGGATCCACAATGAGCAGTTCTTC.

The chain carries TRBV19 and TRBJ1-1; D unresolved. The CDR3 extends over 16 amino acids. V lost 3 bases, J lost 1 base, and 15 bases lay in between. Germline V gene sequence: CDR1 LNHDA, CDR2 SQIVND (reference sequence). This CDR3 is CASSIVPVNPNTEAFF. CDR3 sequence (DNA): TGTGCCAGTAGTATCGTGCCAGTGAACCCGAACACTGAAGCTTTCTTT.

The chain links TRBV28 to TRBJ1-2; D call uncertain. Trimming shortened V by 4 bases and J by 5 bases, and 8 bases separated the two germline ends. The CDR3 length is 12 residues. Germline lookup yields CDR1 MDHEN and CDR2 SYDVKM. The CDR3 nucleotides read TGTGCCAGCAGTTCCTCGGTGTATGGCTACACCTTC. Residues: CASSSSVYGYTF.

This clone showed up just a few times. V is TRBV2 and J is TRBJ2-7; maybe TRBD1 (5 bases). Germline V CDR1 and CDR2: SNHLY, FYNNEI. The CDR3 is made up of 11 amino acids. Between the trimmed V and J ends, which lost 7 bases and 7 bases, there was a span of 11 bases. CDR3 in DNA: TGTGCCAGCATCGACAGCCTGGAGCAGTACGTC. This sequence encodes CASIDSLEQYV.

The V gene is TRBV29-1, the J gene TRBJ2-1, with a weak D call TRBD2 (5 bases). Trimming pared 6 bases from V and 7 bases from J, leaving 19 bases between. This CDR3 has 14 amino acids. Germline loops: CDR1 SQVTM, CDR2 ANQGSEA. The CDR3, as DNA: TGCAGCGTGGGCCGTAGGCTAGCATCAAATGAGCAGTTCTTC. This gives the protein CSVGRRLASNEQFF.

The V gene is TRBV9, the J gene TRBJ1-2; TRBD1 matches at 7 bases. V shed 3 bases, J shed 6 bases, and the junction held 2 bases outside the gene matches. There are 12 residues in the CDR3. In germline, CDR1 is SGDLS, CDR2 YYNGEE. The CDR3, as DNA: TGTGCCAGCAGCGGTCAGGGGGATGGCTACACCTTC. Amino acid sequence: CASSGQGDGYTF. Full variable domain (outside the CDR3, taken from reference TRBV9 and TRBJ1-2): DSGVTQTPKHLITATGQRVTLRCSPRSGDLSVYWYQQSLDQGLQFLIQYYNGEERAKGNILERFSAQQFPDLHSELNLSSLELGDSALYFCASSGQGDGYTFGSGTRLTVV.

This clone was seen a handful of times. CDR3 nucleotides: TGCGCCAGCAGCCAGGAACAGGGGTTCACCTCGGATGAGCAGTTCTTC. This encodes CASSQEQGFTSDEQFF. This chain joins TRBV4-3 and TRBJ2-1, with 7 bases aligning to TRBD1. The length of the CDR3 is 16 residues. CDR1 and CDR2 from the germline V gene are LGHNA and YSLEER. V shed 3 bases, J shed 8 bases, and the junction held 13 bases outside the gene matches.

This rearrangement joins TRBV7-9 to TRBJ1-1; D remains unclear. The germline gives CDR1 SEHNR, CDR2 FQNEAQ (reference sequence). This CDR3 has 12 amino acids. V was trimmed by 8 bases and J by 5 bases, leaving 12 bases between them. The CDR3 region has the DNA TGTGCCAGCCGGCGGGGTATGACTGAAGCTTTCTTT. It is translated as CASRRGMTEAFF. The full variable domain, rest sourced from reference TRBV7-9 and TRBJ1-1, is DTGVSQNPRHKITKRGQNVTFRCDPISEHNRLYWYRQTLGQGPEFLTYFQNEAQLEKSRLLSDRFSAERPKGSFSTLEIQRTEQGDSAMYLCASRRGMTEAFFGQGTRLTVV.